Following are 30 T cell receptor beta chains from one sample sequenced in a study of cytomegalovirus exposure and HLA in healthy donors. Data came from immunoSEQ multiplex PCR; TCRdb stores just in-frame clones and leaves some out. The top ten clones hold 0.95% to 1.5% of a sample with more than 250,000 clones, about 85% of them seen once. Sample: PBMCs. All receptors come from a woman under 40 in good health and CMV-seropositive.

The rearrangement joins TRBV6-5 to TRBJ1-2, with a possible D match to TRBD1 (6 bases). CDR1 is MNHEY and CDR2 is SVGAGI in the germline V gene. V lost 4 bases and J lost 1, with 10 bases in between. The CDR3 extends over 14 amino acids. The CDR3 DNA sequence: TGTGCCAGCAGTTTGGTACAGGGTAACTATGGCTACACCTTC. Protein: CASSLVQGNYGYTF.

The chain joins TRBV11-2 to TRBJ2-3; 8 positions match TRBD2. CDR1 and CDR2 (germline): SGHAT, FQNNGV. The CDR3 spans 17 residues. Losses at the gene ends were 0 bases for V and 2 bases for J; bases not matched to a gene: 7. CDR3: CASSLEGTSGLTDTQYF. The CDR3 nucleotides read TGTGCCAGCAGCTTAGAGGGCACTAGCGGTCTCACAGATACGCAGTATTTT.

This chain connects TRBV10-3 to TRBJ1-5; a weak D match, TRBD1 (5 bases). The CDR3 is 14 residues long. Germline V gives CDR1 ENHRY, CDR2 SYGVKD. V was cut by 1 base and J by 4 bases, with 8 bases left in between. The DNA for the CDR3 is TGTGCCATCAGTGAGTTCGGGGGGAATCAGCCCCAGCATTTT. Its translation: CAISEFGGNQPQHF.

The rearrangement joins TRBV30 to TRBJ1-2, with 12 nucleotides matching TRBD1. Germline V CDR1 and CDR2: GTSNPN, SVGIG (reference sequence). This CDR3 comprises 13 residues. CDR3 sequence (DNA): TGTGCGAGGGGACAGGGGGCAAACTATGGCTACACCTTC. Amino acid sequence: CARGQGANYGYTF.

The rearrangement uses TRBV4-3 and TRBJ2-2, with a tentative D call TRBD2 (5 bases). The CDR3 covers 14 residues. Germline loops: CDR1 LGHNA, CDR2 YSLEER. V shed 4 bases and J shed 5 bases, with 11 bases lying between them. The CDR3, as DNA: TGCGCCAGCAGCCCGGGAATTTGGACCGGGGAGCTGTTTTTT. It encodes CASSPGIWTGELFF.

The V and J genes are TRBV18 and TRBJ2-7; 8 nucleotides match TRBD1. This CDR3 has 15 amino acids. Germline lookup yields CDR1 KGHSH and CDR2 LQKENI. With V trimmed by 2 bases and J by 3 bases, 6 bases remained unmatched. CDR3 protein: CASSPGQGAVYEQYF. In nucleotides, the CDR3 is TGTGCCAGCTCACCAGGGCAGGGGGCCGTCTACGAGCAGTACTTC.

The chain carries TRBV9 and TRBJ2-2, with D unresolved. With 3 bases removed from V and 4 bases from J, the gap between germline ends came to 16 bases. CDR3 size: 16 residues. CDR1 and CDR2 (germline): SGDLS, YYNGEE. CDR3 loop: CASSGSGARPTGELFF. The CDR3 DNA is TGTGCCAGCAGCGGATCGGGCGCCCGCCCCACCGGGGAGCTGTTTTTT. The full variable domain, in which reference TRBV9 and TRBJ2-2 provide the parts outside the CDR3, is DSGVTQTPKHLITATGQRVTLRCSPRSGDLSVYWYQQSLDQGLQFLIQYYNGEERAKGNILERFSAQQFPDLHSELNLSSLELGDSALYFCASSGSGARPTGELFFGEGSRLTVL.

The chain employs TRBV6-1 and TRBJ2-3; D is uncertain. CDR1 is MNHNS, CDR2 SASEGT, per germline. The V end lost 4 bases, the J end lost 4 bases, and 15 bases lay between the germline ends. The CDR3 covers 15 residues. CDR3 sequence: CASSGMGPRADTQYF. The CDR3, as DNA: TGTGCCAGCAGTGGTATGGGCCCCAGAGCAGATACGCAGTATTTT.

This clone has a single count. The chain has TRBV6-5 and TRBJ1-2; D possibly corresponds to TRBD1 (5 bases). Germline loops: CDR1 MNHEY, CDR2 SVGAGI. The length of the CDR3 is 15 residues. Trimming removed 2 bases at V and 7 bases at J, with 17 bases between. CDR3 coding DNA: TGTGCCAGCAGTTACGTTAAGGGCCCTGGGGGTGGCTACACCTTC. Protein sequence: CASSYVKGPGGGYTF.

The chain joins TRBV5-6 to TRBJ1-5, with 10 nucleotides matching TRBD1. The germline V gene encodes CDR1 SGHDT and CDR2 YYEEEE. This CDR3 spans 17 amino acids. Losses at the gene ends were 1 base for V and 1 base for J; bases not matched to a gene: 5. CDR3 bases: TGTGCCAGCAGCTTGTTTCTGGACAGGGGGAGCAATCAGCCCCAGCATTTT. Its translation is CASSLFLDRGSNQPQHF. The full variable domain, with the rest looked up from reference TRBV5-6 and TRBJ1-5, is DAGVTQSPTHLIKTRGQQVTLRCSPKSGHDTVSWYQQALGQGPQFIFQYYEEEERQRGNFPDRFSGHQFPNYSSELNVNALLLGDSALYLCASSLFLDRGSNQPQHFGDGTRLSIL.

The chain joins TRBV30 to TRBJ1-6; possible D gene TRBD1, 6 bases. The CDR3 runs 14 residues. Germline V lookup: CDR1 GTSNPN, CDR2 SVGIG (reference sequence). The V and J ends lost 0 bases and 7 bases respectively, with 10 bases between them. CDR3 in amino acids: CAWSVRGNNSPLHF. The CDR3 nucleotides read TGTGCCTGGAGTGTGAGGGGGAACAATTCACCCCTCCACTTT.

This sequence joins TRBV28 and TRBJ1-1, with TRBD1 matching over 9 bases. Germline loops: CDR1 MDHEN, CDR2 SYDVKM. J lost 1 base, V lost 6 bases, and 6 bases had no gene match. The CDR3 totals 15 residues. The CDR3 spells CASSLGQGKNTEAFF. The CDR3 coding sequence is TGTGCCAGCAGCCTTGGACAGGGGAAGAACACTGAAGCTTTCTTT.

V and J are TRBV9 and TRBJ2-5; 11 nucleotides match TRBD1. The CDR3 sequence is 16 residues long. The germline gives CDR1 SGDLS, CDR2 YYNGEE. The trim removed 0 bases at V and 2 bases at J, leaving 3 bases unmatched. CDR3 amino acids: CASSVEGTGGQETQYF. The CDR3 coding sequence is TGTGCCAGCAGCGTAGAGGGGACAGGGGGTCAAGAGACCCAGTACTTC. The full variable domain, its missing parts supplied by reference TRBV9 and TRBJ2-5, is DSGVTQTPKHLITATGQRVTLRCSPRSGDLSVYWYQQSLDQGLQFLIQYYNGEERAKGNILERFSAQQFPDLHSELNLSSLELGDSALYFCASSVEGTGGQETQYFGPGTRLLVL.

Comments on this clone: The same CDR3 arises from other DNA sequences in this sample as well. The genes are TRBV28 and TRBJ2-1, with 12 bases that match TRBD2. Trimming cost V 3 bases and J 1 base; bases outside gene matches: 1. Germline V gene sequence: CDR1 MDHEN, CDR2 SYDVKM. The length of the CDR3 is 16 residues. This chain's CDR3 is CASSLGLAGSYNEQFF. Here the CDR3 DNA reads TGTGCCAGCAGTTTGGGACTAGCGGGTTCCTACAATGAGCAGTTCTTC.

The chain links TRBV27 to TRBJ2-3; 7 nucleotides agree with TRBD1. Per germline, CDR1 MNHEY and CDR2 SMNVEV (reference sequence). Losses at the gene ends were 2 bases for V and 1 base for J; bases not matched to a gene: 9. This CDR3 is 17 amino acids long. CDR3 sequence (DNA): TGTGCCAGCAGTTTAGCAGCACAGGGGTCCCGCACAGATACGCAGTATTTT. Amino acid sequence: CASSLAAQGSRTDTQYF.

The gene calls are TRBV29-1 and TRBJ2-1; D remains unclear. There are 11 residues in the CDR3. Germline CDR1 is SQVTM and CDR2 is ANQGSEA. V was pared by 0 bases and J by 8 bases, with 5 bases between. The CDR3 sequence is CSVEDPDEQFF. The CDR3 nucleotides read TGCAGCGTTGAAGATCCAGATGAGCAGTTCTTC.

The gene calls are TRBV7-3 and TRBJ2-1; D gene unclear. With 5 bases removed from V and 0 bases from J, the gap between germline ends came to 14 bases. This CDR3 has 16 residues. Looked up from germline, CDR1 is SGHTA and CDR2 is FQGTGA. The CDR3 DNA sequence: TGTGCCAGCAGCCGCACTCGGGCTGCCTCCTACAATGAGCAGTTCTTC. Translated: CASSRTRAASYNEQFF.

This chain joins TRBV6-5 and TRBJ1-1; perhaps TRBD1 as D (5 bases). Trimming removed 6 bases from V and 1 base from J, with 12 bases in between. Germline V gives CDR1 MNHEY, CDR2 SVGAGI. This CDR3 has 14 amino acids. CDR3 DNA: TGTGCCAGCAGAACACGACAGCGGAACACTGAAGCTTTCTTT. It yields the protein CASRTRQRNTEAFF.

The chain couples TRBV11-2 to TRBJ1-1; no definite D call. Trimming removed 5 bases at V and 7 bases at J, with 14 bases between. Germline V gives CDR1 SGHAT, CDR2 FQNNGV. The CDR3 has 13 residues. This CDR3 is CASSGERADEAFF. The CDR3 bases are TGTGCCAGCAGCGGTGAGAGGGCAGATGAAGCTTTCTTT.

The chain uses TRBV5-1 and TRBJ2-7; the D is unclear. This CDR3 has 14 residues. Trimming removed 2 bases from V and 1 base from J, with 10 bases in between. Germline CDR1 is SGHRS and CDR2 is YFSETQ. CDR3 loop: CASSFEPPSYEQYF. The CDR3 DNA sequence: TGCGCCAGCAGCTTTGAACCCCCTTCCTACGAGCAGTACTTC. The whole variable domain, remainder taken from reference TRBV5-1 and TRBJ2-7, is KAGVTQTPRYLIKTRGQQVTLSCSPISGHRSVSWYQQTPGQGLQFLFEYFSETQRNKGNFPGRFSGRQFSNSRSEMNVSTLELGDSALYLCASSFEPPSYEQYFGPGTRLTVT.

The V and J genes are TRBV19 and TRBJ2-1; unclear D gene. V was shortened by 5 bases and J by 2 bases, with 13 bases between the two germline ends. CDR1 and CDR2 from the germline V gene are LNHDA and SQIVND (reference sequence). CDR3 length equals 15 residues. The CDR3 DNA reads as TGTGCCAGTAGTCCAAGCCCAGGCACCTACAATGAGCAGTTCTTC. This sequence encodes CASSPSPGTYNEQFF.

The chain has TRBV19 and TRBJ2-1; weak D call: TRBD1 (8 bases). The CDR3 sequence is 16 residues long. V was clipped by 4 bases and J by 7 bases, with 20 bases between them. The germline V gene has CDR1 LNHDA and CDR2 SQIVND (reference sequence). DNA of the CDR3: TGTGCCAGTAGTACCAACTCCATACAGGGGGGGAATGAGCAGTTCTTC. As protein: CASSTNSIQGGNEQFF.

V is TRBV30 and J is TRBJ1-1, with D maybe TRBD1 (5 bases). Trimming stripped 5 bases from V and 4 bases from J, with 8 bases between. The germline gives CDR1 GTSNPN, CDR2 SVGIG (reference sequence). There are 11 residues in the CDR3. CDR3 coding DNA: TGTGCCTGGGGGGGTCGCACTGAAGCTTTCTTT. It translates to CAWGGRTEAFF.

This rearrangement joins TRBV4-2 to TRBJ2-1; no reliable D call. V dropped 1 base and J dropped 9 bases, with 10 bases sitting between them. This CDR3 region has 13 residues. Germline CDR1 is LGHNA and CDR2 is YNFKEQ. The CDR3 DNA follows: TGTGCCAGCAGCCAAGGATCGGGTGGTGAGCAGTTCTTC. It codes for CASSQGSGGEQFF.

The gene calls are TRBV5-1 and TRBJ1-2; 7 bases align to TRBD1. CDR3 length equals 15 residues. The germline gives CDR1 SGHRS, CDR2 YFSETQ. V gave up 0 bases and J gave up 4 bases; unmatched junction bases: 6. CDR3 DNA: TGCGCCAGCAGCTTGGGGCAGGGGGTGTTCTATGGCTACACCTTC. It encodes CASSLGQGVFYGYTF.

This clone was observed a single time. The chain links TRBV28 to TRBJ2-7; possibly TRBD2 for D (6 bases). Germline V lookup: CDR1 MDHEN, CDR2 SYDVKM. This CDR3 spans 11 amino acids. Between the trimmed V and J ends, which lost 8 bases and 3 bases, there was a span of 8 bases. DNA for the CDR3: TGTGCCAGCGTTAGCGGCTACGAGCAGTACTTC. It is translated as CASVSGYEQYF.

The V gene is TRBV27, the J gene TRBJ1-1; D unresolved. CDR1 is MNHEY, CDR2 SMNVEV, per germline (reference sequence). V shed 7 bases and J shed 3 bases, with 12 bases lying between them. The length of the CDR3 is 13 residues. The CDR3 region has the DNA TGTGCCAGCATGGACGGACCATACACTGAAGCTTTCTTT. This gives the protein CASMDGPYTEAFF.

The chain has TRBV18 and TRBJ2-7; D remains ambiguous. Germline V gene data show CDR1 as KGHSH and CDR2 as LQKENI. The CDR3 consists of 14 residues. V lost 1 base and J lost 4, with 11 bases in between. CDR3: CASSPLDPPYEQYF. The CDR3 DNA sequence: TGTGCCAGCTCACCACTAGATCCGCCTTACGAGCAGTACTTC.

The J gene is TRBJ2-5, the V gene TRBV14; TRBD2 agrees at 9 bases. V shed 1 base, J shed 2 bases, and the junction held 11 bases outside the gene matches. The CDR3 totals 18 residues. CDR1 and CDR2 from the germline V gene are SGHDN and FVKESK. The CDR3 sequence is CASSQGVNSGGRQETQYF. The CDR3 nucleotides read TGTGCCAGCAGCCAAGGGGTAAATAGCGGGGGCCGACAAGAGACCCAGTACTTC. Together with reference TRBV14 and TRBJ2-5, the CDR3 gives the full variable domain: EAGVTQFPSHSVIEKGQTVTLRCDPISGHDNLYWYRRVMGKEIKFLLHFVKESKQDESGMPNNRFLAERTGGTYSTLKVQPAELEDSGVYFCASSQGVNSGGRQETQYFGPGTRLLVL.

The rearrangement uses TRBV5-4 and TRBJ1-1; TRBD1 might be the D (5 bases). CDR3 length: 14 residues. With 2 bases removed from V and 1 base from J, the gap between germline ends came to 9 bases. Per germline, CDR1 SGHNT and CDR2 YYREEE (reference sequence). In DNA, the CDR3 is TGTGCCAGCAGCTTCACCGGGGGGAACACTGAAGCTTTCTTT. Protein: CASSFTGGNTEAFF.